These T cell receptor beta chains were read from a single sample in a study of blood T cell repertoires in COVID-19. Generated by immunoSEQ multiplex PCR, the TCRdb table keeps only in-frame clones and is missing some. The profile shows about 260,000 clones, about 89% of them singletons. Sequencing was carried out using peripheral blood. These receptor sequences come from a woman aged 40 to 49 who had recovered from COVID-19. Both conserved end residues are part of each CDR3. Each record gives: J gene, D gene, V gene, CDR3 DNA, CDR3 protein. The D gene is left open where the match is weak.

TRBJ1-4	-	TRBV2	TGTGCCAGCAGTGAGGGCCAGGGGCGACTGTTTTTT	CASSEGQGRLFF
TRBJ2-2	-	TRBV4-3	TGCGCCAGCAGCCAACTCAGGGGCTTCACCGGGGAGCTGTTTTTT	CASSQLRGFTGELFF
TRBJ2-1	TRBD2	TRBV15	TGTGCCACCAGCAGTCCCGGGACTAGCGGGGTCTACAATGAGCAGTTCTTC	CATSSPGTSGVYNEQFF
TRBJ1-6	TRBD1	TRBV7-7	TGTGCTGGCAGCTCCCCCGGACAGGGTAGCTCCTATAATTCACCCCTCCACTTT	CAGSSPGQGSSYNSPLHF
TRBJ2-2	TRBD2	TRBV5-1	TGCGCCAGTACACCGGGACTAGCGAACACCGGGGAGCTGTTTTTT	CASTPGLANTGELFF
TRBJ1-5	-	TRBV11-2	TGTGCCAGCAGCTTACAGACAGCCGATCAGCCCCAGCATTTT	CASSLQTADQPQHF
TRBJ1-2	-	TRBV30	TGTGCCTGGAGTTTGGGCTACTATGGCTACACCTTC	CAWSLGYYGYTF
TRBJ2-6	-	TRBV7-3	TGTGCCAGCAGCTTAGGACAGCCTGGGGCCAACGTCCTGACTTTC	CASSLGQPGANVLTF
TRBJ1-4	-	TRBV20-1	TGCAGTGCTAGTTTTCGGGCAGGGGCTGAAAAACTGTTTTTT	CSASFRAGAEKLFF
TRBJ2-7	TRBD1	TRBV3-1/TRBV3-2	TGTGCCAGCAGCCAGGAACCGGGACAGGGCCTTTACGAGCAGTACTTC	CASSQEPGQGLYEQYF
TRBJ2-1	TRBD1	TRBV3-1/TRBV3-2	TGTGCCAGCAGCCCCACGACAGGGGGGAATGAGCAGTTCTTC	CASSPTTGGNEQFF
TRBJ2-7	-	TRBV30	TGTGCCTGGGACGACAGGTCCATCAACGAGCAGTACTTC	CAWDDRSINEQYF
TRBJ1-1	-	TRBV7-9	TGTGCCAGCAGTCCTGGGGCGGCTGAAGCTTTCTTT	CASSPGAAEAFF
TRBJ2-2	TRBD1	TRBV5-1	TGCGCCAGCAGCCTCCTTACAGGGGGGAACACCGGGGAGCTGTTTTTT	CASSLLTGGNTGELFF
TRBJ2-4	TRBD1	TRBV3-1/TRBV3-2	TGTGCCAGCAGCGACGGGACAGGCCCTTCCGGAAGGGATCAGTACTTC	CASSDGTGPSGRDQYF